Reported below is one TCR beta chain. The target antigen is unknown. This entry belongs to a study of T-cell reconstitution after alpha-beta-depleted transplantation in children. Whole-study findings and limits: Some patients owed their high day-60 TCRbeta diversity to surviving recipient T cells and thymic progenitors. About two months after transplant, alpha-beta T cells reportedly came from several hundred expanded graft clones. Newly produced T cells mostly accounted for T-cell counts and diversity one year post-transplant.

Using unique molecular identifiers, the investigators prepared the TCRbeta library. TCRdb ran MiXCR on the PCR reads and lists one entry per CDR3 protein. This sample carries fewer than 250,000 distinct CDR3 sequences, around a sixth of them seen once, and the ten largest clones take about 39%. Per the germline V gene, CDR1 is SGHRS and CDR2 is YFSETQ. This CDR3 has 13 residues. V lost 1 base and J lost 6, with 10 bases in between. The rearrangement joins TRBV5-1 to TRBJ1-2, with a weak D call TRBD1 (5 bases). The sequences come from PBMCs, mostly from graft donor cells, collected 360 days after TCRalphabeta/CD19-depleted stem cell transplant. This clonotype was obtained from a male patient aged 2 to 10 who had a stem cell transplant for acute lymphoblastic leukemia, so the T cells may come from the graft donor. Written as DNA, the CDR3 is TGCGCCAGCAGCTTGCCAGGGAACGATGGCTACACCTTC. This encodes CASSLPGNDGYTF. Full variable domain (outside the CDR3, taken from reference TRBV5-1 and TRBJ1-2): KAGVTQTPRYLIKTRGQQVTLSCSPISGHRSVSWYQQTPGQGLQFLFEYFSETQRNKGNFPGRFSGRQFSNSRSEMNVSTLELGDSALYLCASSLPGNDGYTFGSGTRLTVV.